Listed below are T cell receptor beta chains from one sample, sequenced in a study of OX40 agonist ivuxolimab in advanced cancers. Here immunoSEQ multiplex PCR was the method, and the copy in TCRdb shows in-frame clones only, minus some. The repertoire holds 20,000 to 25,000 clones, with about 83% as singletons. This material consisted of CD4+ or CD8+ T cells sorted from blood, taken in a trial of the OX40 agonist ivuxolimab. Receptor source: an adult with an advanced solid tumor such as melanoma, head and neck, liver or kidney cancer. CDR3s include the opening cysteine and the closing phenylalanine or tryptophan. The D gene is left open where the match is weak. Expanded clones get a size class; other rows say once, few or many, or leave the size out.

clone_size: .; j_call: TRBJ2-7; d_call: .; v_call: TRBV18; cdr3_aa: CASSPGDKRVYEQYF; cdr3_nt: TGTGCCAGCTCACCGGGGGACAAAAGGGTCTACGAGCAGTACTTC
clone_size: few; j_call: TRBJ1-4; d_call: .; v_call: TRBV5-6; cdr3_aa: CASTKGGSNEKLFF; cdr3_nt: TGTGCCAGCACCAAAGGGGGGTCTAATGAAAAACTGTTTTTT
clone_size: .; j_call: TRBJ1-2; d_call: .; v_call: TRBV6-5; cdr3_aa: CASSSRDGHYGYTF; cdr3_nt: TGTGCCAGCAGTTCCCGGGACGGCCACTATGGCTACACCTTC
clone_size: .; j_call: TRBJ2-6; d_call: TRBD1; v_call: TRBV7-9; cdr3_aa: CASTTTGAVSGANVLTF; cdr3_nt: TGTGCCAGCACCACGACAGGGGCGGTCTCTGGGGCCAACGTCCTGACTTTC
clone_size: .; j_call: TRBJ1-2; d_call: .; v_call: TRBV4-3; cdr3_aa: CASSQGNGYTF; cdr3_nt: TGCGCCAGCAGCCAAGGAAATGGCTACACCTTC
clone_size: few; j_call: TRBJ2-7; d_call: TRBD1; v_call: TRBV19; cdr3_aa: CASSWGQAEFSYEQYF; cdr3_nt: TGTGCCAGTAGCTGGGGACAGGCCGAATTCTCCTACGAGCAGTACTTC
clone_size: .; j_call: TRBJ1-6; d_call: .; v_call: TRBV4-3; cdr3_aa: CASSQDLLGGSPLHF; cdr3_nt: TGCGCCAGCAGCCAAGATTTATTGGGGGGGTCACCCCTCCACTTT
clone_size: .; j_call: TRBJ1-2; d_call: .; v_call: TRBV27; cdr3_aa: CASSLSAGGYYGYTF; cdr3_nt: TGTGCCAGCAGTTTATCGGCGGGGGGCTACTATGGCTACACCTTC
clone_size: .; j_call: TRBJ2-7; d_call: .; v_call: TRBV6-5; cdr3_aa: CASSYSGPRYEQYF; cdr3_nt: TGTGCCAGCAGTTACTCCGGACCTCGCTACGAGCAGTACTTC
clone_size: .; j_call: TRBJ2-7; d_call: .; v_call: TRBV18; cdr3_aa: CASSPTNKVYEQYF; cdr3_nt: TGTGCCAGCTCACCCACAAACAAGGTCTACGAGCAGTACTTC
clone_size: medium-sized; j_call: TRBJ2-7; d_call: .; v_call: TRBV5-4; cdr3_aa: CASRTEVTYEQYF; cdr3_nt: TGTGCCAGCAGGACCGAAGTCACCTACGAGCAGTACTTC
clone_size: .; j_call: TRBJ2-5; d_call: TRBD1; v_call: TRBV19; cdr3_aa: CASSIHRGQETQYF; cdr3_nt: TGTGCCAGTAGTATCCACAGGGGCCAAGAGACCCAGTACTTC
clone_size: .; j_call: TRBJ2-1; d_call: .; v_call: TRBV4-2; cdr3_aa: CASSQEPGLNNEQFF; cdr3_nt: TGTGCCAGCAGCCAAGAACCGGGACTTAACAATGAGCAGTTCTTC
clone_size: .; j_call: TRBJ1-2; d_call: TRBD1; v_call: TRBV5-1; cdr3_aa: CASSLGGQNYGYTF; cdr3_nt: TGCGCCAGCAGCTTGGGGGGACAGAACTATGGCTACACCTTC
clone_size: .; j_call: TRBJ2-2; d_call: .; v_call: TRBV6-5; cdr3_aa: CASSHGTWGGELFF; cdr3_nt: TGTGCCAGCAGTCACGGGACATGGGGCGGGGAGCTGTTTTTT
clone_size: .; j_call: TRBJ1-1; d_call: .; v_call: TRBV5-6; cdr3_aa: CASSLERNTEAFF; cdr3_nt: TGTGCCAGCAGCTTGGAAAGGAACACTGAAGCTTTCTTT
clone_size: .; j_call: TRBJ2-7; d_call: .; v_call: TRBV5-6; cdr3_aa: CASSFGIGNGDEQYF; cdr3_nt: TGTGCCAGCAGCTTCGGGATTGGGAATGGCGACGAGCAGTACTTC
clone_size: .; j_call: TRBJ2-7; d_call: .; v_call: TRBV6-6; cdr3_aa: CASSLVGYEQYF; cdr3_nt: TGTGCCAGCAGTTTAGTGGGATACGAGCAGTACTTC
clone_size: .; j_call: TRBJ2-3; d_call: .; v_call: TRBV5-1; cdr3_aa: CASSFRTVRPNTDTQYF; cdr3_nt: TGCGCCAGCAGCTTTAGGACAGTGAGGCCAAACACAGATACGCAGTATTTT
clone_size: .; j_call: TRBJ2-7; d_call: TRBD1; v_call: TRBV10-3; cdr3_aa: CAISEGQATYEQYF; cdr3_nt: TGTGCCATCAGTGAGGGACAGGCAACCTACGAGCAGTACTTC
clone_size: .; j_call: TRBJ1-2; d_call: TRBD1; v_call: TRBV27; cdr3_aa: CASSSRQGGGYTF; cdr3_nt: TGTGCCAGCAGTTCCCGACAGGGAGGTGGCTACACCTTC
clone_size: once; j_call: TRBJ2-7; d_call: .; v_call: TRBV27; cdr3_aa: CANSLRLGGDEQYF; cdr3_nt: TGTGCCAACAGTTTGAGGCTAGGGGGGGACGAGCAGTACTTC
clone_size: once; j_call: TRBJ2-7; d_call: .; v_call: TRBV11-3; cdr3_aa: CASSRAQGHEQYF; cdr3_nt: TGTGCCAGCAGCCGAGCACAGGGCCACGAGCAGTACTTC
clone_size: .; j_call: TRBJ2-7; d_call: TRBD1; v_call: TRBV7-9; cdr3_aa: CASSSPGQGFVGEQYF; cdr3_nt: TGTGCCAGCAGCTCACCGGGACAGGGGTTCGTCGGCGAGCAGTACTTC
clone_size: .; j_call: TRBJ1-1; d_call: .; v_call: TRBV6-5; cdr3_aa: CASSYQGGGLNTEAFF; cdr3_nt: TGTGCCAGCAGTTACCAGGGAGGGGGGCTGAACACTGAAGCTTTCTTT
clone_size: once; j_call: TRBJ2-2; d_call: .; v_call: TRBV7-8; cdr3_aa: CASSPIFSSPGELFF; cdr3_nt: TGTGCCAGCAGCCCCATTTTTTCGAGCCCCGGGGAGCTGTTTTTT
clone_size: .; j_call: TRBJ1-5; d_call: TRBD1; v_call: TRBV19; cdr3_aa: CASNGLRQGGSNQPQHF; cdr3_nt: TGTGCCAGTAACGGCCTCCGACAGGGCGGGAGCAATCAGCCCCAGCATTTT
clone_size: .; j_call: TRBJ2-3; d_call: TRBD2; v_call: TRBV11-2; cdr3_aa: CASSLTSGGPGAQYF; cdr3_nt: TGTGCCAGCAGCTTGACTAGCGGGGGCCCAGGGGCGCAGTATTTT
clone_size: .; j_call: TRBJ2-1; d_call: TRBD2; v_call: TRBV19; cdr3_aa: CASSIVGLAINEQFF; cdr3_nt: TGTGCCAGTAGTATTGTGGGACTAGCAATCAATGAGCAGTTCTTC
clone_size: .; j_call: TRBJ2-2; d_call: TRBD1; v_call: TRBV10-2; cdr3_aa: CASRTGGTGELFF; cdr3_nt: TGCGCCAGCAGGACAGGGGGCACCGGGGAGCTGTTTTTT
clone_size: .; j_call: TRBJ2-7; d_call: TRBD2; v_call: TRBV4-2; cdr3_aa: CASSQERGGSYEQYF; cdr3_nt: TGTGCCAGCAGCCAAGAACGCGGGGGCTCCTACGAGCAGTACTTC
clone_size: once; j_call: TRBJ1-1; d_call: TRBD1; v_call: TRBV7-9; cdr3_aa: CASSETGNFNTEAFF; cdr3_nt: TGTGCCAGCAGCGAGACAGGGAACTTTAACACTGAAGCTTTCTTT
clone_size: .; j_call: TRBJ2-1; d_call: TRBD2; v_call: TRBV4-3; cdr3_aa: CASSQVTSGGTEQFF; cdr3_nt: TGCGCCAGCAGCCAAGTGACTAGCGGGGGGACTGAGCAGTTCTTC
clone_size: .; j_call: TRBJ2-7; d_call: TRBD1; v_call: TRBV9; cdr3_aa: CASSFGTGGSYEQYF; cdr3_nt: TGTGCCAGCAGCTTTGGGACAGGGGGATCCTACGAGCAGTACTTC
clone_size: .; j_call: TRBJ2-2; d_call: TRBD1; v_call: TRBV29-1; cdr3_aa: CSFADWGTANTGELFF; cdr3_nt: TGCAGCTTCGCTGACTGGGGGACAGCTAACACCGGGGAGCTGTTTTTT
clone_size: .; j_call: TRBJ2-3; d_call: .; v_call: TRBV7-2; cdr3_aa: CASSLGIWGAEGTDTQYF; cdr3_nt: TGTGCCAGCAGCTTAGGGATTTGGGGGGCTGAAGGCACAGATACGCAGTATTTT
clone_size: .; j_call: TRBJ1-2; d_call: .; v_call: TRBV4-1; cdr3_aa: CASSQERVNYGYTF; cdr3_nt: TGCGCCAGCAGCCAAGAGCGCGTCAACTATGGCTACACCTTC
clone_size: .; j_call: TRBJ2-6; d_call: .; v_call: TRBV21-1; cdr3_aa: CASSRHVQQSRANVLTF; cdr3_nt: TGTGCCAGCAGTCGGCACGTACAACAAAGTCGGGCCAACGTCCTGACTTTC
clone_size: .; j_call: TRBJ2-1; d_call: TRBD2; v_call: TRBV7-8; cdr3_aa: CASSWGLGDGEQFF; cdr3_nt: TGTGCCAGCAGCTGGGGACTAGGGGATGGGGAGCAGTTCTTC
clone_size: few; j_call: TRBJ2-1; d_call: .; v_call: TRBV5-6; cdr3_aa: CASSPAGTPQFF; cdr3_nt: TGTGCCAGCAGCCCGGCCGGGACACCGCAGTTCTTC
clone_size: .; j_call: TRBJ2-3; d_call: .; v_call: TRBV4-3; cdr3_aa: CASSQDQGSRIRLPDTQYF; cdr3_nt: TGCGCCAGCAGCCAAGATCAAGGTTCGAGGATCCGACTCCCAGATACGCAGTATTTT
clone_size: .; j_call: TRBJ1-1; d_call: .; v_call: TRBV19; cdr3_aa: CASRASAGNTEAFF; cdr3_nt: TGTGCCAGTAGGGCCTCAGCGGGGAACACTGAAGCTTTCTTT
clone_size: .; j_call: TRBJ2-1; d_call: .; v_call: TRBV14; cdr3_aa: CASSHQGSNEQFF; cdr3_nt: TGTGCCAGCAGCCATCAGGGTTCCAATGAGCAGTTCTTC
clone_size: .; j_call: TRBJ2-7; d_call: .; v_call: TRBV5-1; cdr3_aa: CASSLTIGRDSYEQYF; cdr3_nt: TGCGCCAGCAGCTTGACAATAGGCAGGGATAGTTACGAGCAGTACTTC
clone_size: .; j_call: TRBJ2-5; d_call: .; v_call: TRBV27; cdr3_aa: CASSGQIQETQYF; cdr3_nt: TGTGCCAGCAGCGGACAGATCCAAGAGACCCAGTACTTC
clone_size: .; j_call: TRBJ2-1; d_call: TRBD2; v_call: TRBV4-3; cdr3_aa: CASSGSAGGSYNEQFF; cdr3_nt: TGCGCCAGCAGCGGGTCAGCGGGGGGCTCCTACAATGAGCAGTTCTTC
clone_size: .; j_call: TRBJ2-1; d_call: TRBD1; v_call: TRBV6-5; cdr3_aa: CASSYGQGVGEQFF; cdr3_nt: TGTGCCAGCAGTTACGGACAGGGGGTCGGCGAGCAGTTCTTC
clone_size: .; j_call: TRBJ2-5; d_call: TRBD2; v_call: TRBV7-2; cdr3_aa: CASSLVAGVRETQYF; cdr3_nt: TGTGCCAGCAGCTTAGTAGCGGGGGTGAGGGAGACCCAGTACTTC
clone_size: .; j_call: TRBJ1-2; d_call: .; v_call: TRBV27; cdr3_aa: CASSLRQDSGYTF; cdr3_nt: TGTGCCAGCAGTTTGAGACAGGATTCTGGCTACACCTTC